These T cell receptor beta chains were read from a single sample in a study of blood T cell repertoires in COVID-19. Sequencing was performed with immunoSEQ multiplex PCR; in TCRdb, only in-frame clones are kept and a portion is missing. The profile covers under 85,000 clones, with approximately 85% appearing a single time and 2.5% to 3% taken by the ten largest. The specimen was peripheral blood. All receptors derive from an elderly man with acute or convalescent COVID-19. CDR3s include the opening cysteine and the closing phenylalanine or tryptophan. D genes are given only for firm matches. Only some rows state a clone size, as once, few, many or a class for expanded clones.

clone size	D gene	J gene	V gene	CDR3 protein	CDR3 DNA
.	.	TRBJ1-2	TRBV5-1	CASSLDGDYGYTF	TGCGCCAGCAGCTTGGACGGGGACTATGGCTACACCTTC
.	.	TRBJ2-3	TRBV7-2	CASSLDGRGTDTQYF	TGTGCCAGCAGCTTAGACGGCAGGGGCACAGATACGCAGTATTTT
.	TRBD1	TRBJ1-4	TRBV24-1	CATSEAGTGTNEKLFF	TGTGCCACCAGTGAGGCGGGGACAGGGACAAATGAAAAACTGTTTTTT
once	TRBD1	TRBJ2-2	TRBV4-1	CASSQAKGQDTTGELFF	TGCGCCAGCAGCCAGGCCAAGGGACAGGACACCACCGGGGAGCTGTTTTTT
few	TRBD2	TRBJ2-1	TRBV30	CAWSREGPMLYNEQFF	TGTGCCTGGAGCCGGGAGGGCCCCATGTTATACAATGAGCAGTTCTTC
.	.	TRBJ2-7	TRBV5-1	CASSLPRQDMCEQYF	TGCGCCAGCAGCTTGCCCCGACAGGACATGTGCGAGCAGTACTTC
once	.	TRBJ1-2	TRBV20-1	CSTYRYGYTF	TGCAGCACCTATCGCTATGGCTACACCTTC
.	TRBD1	TRBJ1-6	TRBV30	CAWKVFGTGSSYNSPLHF	TGTGCCTGGAAGGTTTTTGGGACAGGGAGCTCCTATAATTCACCCCTCCACTTT
.	.	TRBJ1-4	TRBV12-5	CASGPTGTNEKLFF	TGTGCTAGTGGCCCGACTGGGACTAATGAAAAACTGTTTTTT
.	.	TRBJ1-3	TRBV4-3	CASSQVGGMNTIYF	TGCGCCAGCAGCCAAGTGGGGGGGATGAACACCATATATTTT
.	.	TRBJ2-1	TRBV19	CASRDSSNYNEQFF	TGTGCCAGTAGGGACAGCTCCAACTACAATGAGCAGTTCTTC
.	TRBD2	TRBJ2-1	TRBV29-1	CSVVGGGAHNEQFF	TGCAGCGTTGTGGGCGGGGGGGCTCACAATGAGCAGTTCTTC
.	.	TRBJ1-3	TRBV27	CASSMGRGNTIYF	TGTGCCAGCAGCATGGGGCGAGGAAACACCATATATTTT
few	TRBD1	TRBJ1-2	TRBV9	CASRQGFYGYTF	TGTGCCAGCCGACAGGGATTCTATGGCTACACCTTC
.	.	TRBJ2-1	TRBV9	CASSDRLMAGNNEQFF	TGTGCCAGCAGCGATAGACTTATGGCAGGGAACAATGAGCAGTTCTTC
.	.	TRBJ2-1	TRBV30	CAWNRHTYNEQFF	TGTGCCTGGAACCGACACACCTACAATGAGCAGTTCTTC